A single sample gave rise to the 32 T cell receptor beta chains below, sequenced in a study of spatial heterogeneity in lung cancer. Broader study findings: Counts of expanded alpha and beta TCRs within tumors tracked the tumor nonsynonymous mutation count.

Time point meaning: sample taken at primary tumor resection. TCRdb re-analysed the 5' RACE reads in MiXCR, keeping a single row per CDR3 protein. The data hold approximately 23,000 distinct CDR3 sequences, with about 4.4% observed a single time. Their cognate antigens are unknown. The sequenced sample was lung tumor tissue, obtained at surgery. Receptors originate from a male donor with early-stage non-small cell lung cancer.

This clonotype appeared many times. The rearrangement links TRBV5-1 to TRBJ2-7; 9 bases fit TRBD2. Looked up from germline, CDR1 is SGHRS and CDR2 is YFSETQ. V shed 4 bases, J shed 5 bases, and the junction held 10 bases outside the gene matches. The CDR3 length is 15 residues. The CDR3 DNA reads as TGCGCCAGCAGCACCCTTCTAGCGGGGCATCACGAGCAGTACTTC. Protein product: CASSTLLAGHHEQYF.

This clonotype was observed many times. The rearrangement joins TRBV7-2 to TRBJ2-3, with 9 bases lining up with TRBD1. CDR1 SGHTA and CDR2 FQGNSA come from the germline V gene. The CDR3 covers 15 residues. The J segment lost 4 bases and the V segment lost 6 bases, leaving 8 bases of the junction unmatched. In DNA, the CDR3 is TGTGCCAGCAGTTCACAGGGGGCAATGTCAGATACGCAGTATTTT. The encoded protein is CASSSQGAMSDTQYF.

This clonotype is categorized as medium-sized. The DNA for the CDR3 is TGTGCCAGCAGCGGAGGGGGGGTAGCGGGAAACACCATATATTTT. It translates to CASSGGGVAGNTIYF. V is TRBV13 and J is TRBJ1-3, with a tentative D call TRBD1 (6 bases). The CDR3 loop spans 15 amino acids. Germline-derived CDR1 and CDR2 are PRHDT and FYEKMQ (reference sequence). Trimming cost V 5 bases and J 4 bases, with 15 bases left between them.

This clonotype was counted a single time. V and J are TRBV7-2 and TRBJ1-2, with a weak D call TRBD1 (6 bases). Germline V lookup: CDR1 SGHTA, CDR2 FQGNSA. V gave up 7 bases and J gave up 2 bases, with 14 bases separating them. This CDR3 is 14 amino acids long. The CDR3 loop reads CASKGDGGNYGYTF. In nucleotides, the CDR3 is TGTGCCAGCAAGGGGGACGGAGGAAACTATGGCTACACCTTC.

The rearrangement joins TRBV6-6 to TRBJ2-1, with D perhaps TRBD2 (6 bases). Trimming removed 7 bases from V and 7 bases from J, with 17 bases in between. Germline loops: CDR1 MNHNY, CDR2 SVGAGI (reference sequence). The CDR3 totals 14 residues. The CDR3 DNA sequence: TGTGCCAGCACCCCCGCGGGGATTGGTAATGAGCAGTTCTTC. It encodes CASTPAGIGNEQFF.

By sample fraction, this clonotype is medium-sized. The V gene is TRBV15, the J gene TRBJ2-4, with 9 positions matching TRBD1. J gave up 7 bases and V 3 bases, and 7 bases lay outside the gene matches. The CDR3 has 15 residues. CDR1 and CDR2 from the germline V gene are LNHNV and YYDKDF (reference sequence). CDR3 coding DNA: TGTGCCACCAGCAGTAGGGACAGGGCCGGGAACATTCAGTACTTC. Residues: CATSSRDRAGNIQYF. The full variable domain, in which reference TRBV15 and TRBJ2-4 provide the parts outside the CDR3, is DAMVIQNPRYQVTQFGKPVTLSCSQTLNHNVMYWYQQKSSQAPKLLFHYYDKDFNNEADTPDNFQSRRPNTSFCFLDIRSPGLGDTAMYLCATSSRDRAGNIQYFGAGTRLSVL.

Many counts were recorded for this clonotype. The chain joins TRBV10-3 to TRBJ2-1; D is perhaps TRBD1 (6 bases). Trimming left V 2 bases short and J 0 bases short, with 11 bases between. The CDR3 is 16 residues long. Germline loops: CDR1 ENHRY, CDR2 SYGVKD. The CDR3 coding sequence is TGTGCCATCAGTGAGGGCACAGGGCCCTCCTACAATGAGCAGTTCTTC. It encodes CAISEGTGPSYNEQFF.

J is TRBJ2-2 and V is TRBV11-2, with D unresolved. The CDR3 is made up of 12 amino acids. V lost 4 bases to trimming and J lost 2 bases, with 2 bases between them. Germline CDR1 SGHAT, CDR2 FQNNGV. The CDR3 region is CASSSNTGELFF. CDR3 sequence (DNA): TGTGCCAGCAGCTCCAACACCGGGGAGCTGTTTTTT.

This clonotype was seen at least ten times. J is TRBJ2-2 and V is TRBV7-9; 12 bases align to TRBD2. CDR1 is SEHNR, CDR2 FQNEAQ, per germline (reference sequence). With V trimmed by 7 bases and J by 5 bases, 8 bases remained unmatched. This CDR3 region has 16 residues. CDR3 loop: CASTSLAGGSTGELFF. The CDR3 DNA follows: TGTGCCAGCACCTCACTAGCGGGGGGATCAACCGGGGAGCTGTTTTTT.

This clonotype was counted between two and nine times. This sequence joins TRBV28 and TRBJ1-2, with a tentative D call TRBD1 (5 bases). The CDR3 runs 12 residues. Germline CDR1 and CDR2: MDHEN and SYDVKM. V lost 6 bases, J lost 3 bases, and 8 bases lay in between. The CDR3 here is CASRTADYGYTF. The CDR3 DNA reads as TGTGCCAGCAGGACAGCAGACTATGGCTACACCTTC.

This clonotype showed up many times. The V gene is TRBV20-1, the J gene TRBJ2-7; no reliable D call. The germline gives CDR1 DFQATT, CDR2 SNEGSKA (reference sequence). The CDR3 extends over 13 amino acids. V gave up 3 bases and J gave up 3 bases, with 12 bases separating them. The CDR3 region is CSASGQTNYEQYF. The DNA of the CDR3 is TGCAGTGCTAGCGGGCAGACAAACTACGAGCAGTACTTC.

This clonotype was counted only a few times. The chain combines TRBV20-1 with TRBJ2-3; tentative D call: TRBD2 (5 bases). The CDR3 sequence is 17 residues long. CDR1 and CDR2 from the germline V gene are DFQATT and SNEGSKA (reference sequence). The V end lost 3 bases, the J end lost 3 bases, and 22 bases lay between the germline ends. CDR3 DNA sequence: TGCAGTGCTAGGCCGGGAATGAAGCGCCAAGGTACAGATACGCAGTATTTT. This sequence encodes CSARPGMKRQGTDTQYF.

The V gene is TRBV7-2, the J gene TRBJ2-1; no firm D call. Trimming took 0 bases from V and 6 from J, leaving 12 bases between them. The CDR3 runs to 15 residues. Germline assignment: CDR1 SGHTA and CDR2 FQGNSA. The CDR3 reads CASSLANTNSNEQFF. CDR3 sequence (DNA): TGTGCCAGCAGCTTAGCTAATACTAACTCCAATGAGCAGTTCTTC.

This clonotype is labeled as medium-sized (0.01 to 0.1%). This sequence joins TRBV7-2 and TRBJ1-2; no firm D call. The germline V gene has CDR1 SGHTA and CDR2 FQGNSA. This CDR3 is 13 amino acids long. V was shortened by 2 bases and J by 3 bases, with 7 bases between the two germline ends. The CDR3 sequence is CASSLRNDYGYTF. The CDR3 DNA sequence: TGTGCCAGCAGCTTAAGGAATGACTATGGCTACACCTTC.

In this sample, this clonotype turned up many times. This sequence joins TRBV7-9 and TRBJ2-7, with 11 bases identical to TRBD2. Germline V lookup: CDR1 SEHNR, CDR2 FQNEAQ (reference sequence). The CDR3 totals 15 residues. V shed 1 base, J shed 11 bases, and the junction held 10 bases outside the gene matches. The CDR3 DNA sequence: TGTGCCAGCAGCTTAGAGACTAGCGGGGTGCGGAGGGAGTACTTC. This codes for CASSLETSGVRREYF.

This clonotype came up many times. J is TRBJ1-1 and V is TRBV5-6; tentative D call: TRBD1 (6 bases). The V gene lost 2 bases and the J gene lost 0 bases, with 17 bases spanning the gap. Germline CDR1 and CDR2: SGHDT and YYEEEE. This CDR3 region has 17 residues. The DNA of the CDR3 is TGTGCCAGCAGCTTCACCGGGACAAAGAGAATGAACACTGAAGCTTTCTTT. Protein sequence: CASSFTGTKRMNTEAFF.

V usage is TRBV14 and J usage is TRBJ2-3, with D perhaps matching TRBD1 or TRBD2 (7 bases each). The V end lost 5 bases, the J end lost 4 bases, and 25 bases lay between the germline ends. CDR3 size: 18 residues. The germline CDR1 and CDR2 sequences are SGHDN and FVKESK. The CDR3, as DNA: TGTGCCAGCAGCTCCAGACAGGGAGGGTCTCTCAGCGCAGATACGCAGTATTTT. It specifies CASSSRQGGSLSADTQYF.

This clonotype has a count of ten or more. J is TRBJ1-1 and V is TRBV7-3; perhaps TRBD1 as D (5 bases). CDR1 and CDR2 (germline): SGHTA, FQGTGA. This CDR3 has 14 residues. V lost 2 bases, J lost 3 bases, and 10 bases lay in between. The CDR3 nucleotides read TGTGCCAGCAGCTTACTGGGGACGGACACTGAAGCTTTCTTT. Its translation is CASSLLGTDTEAFF. Full variable domain (rest looked up from reference TRBV7-3 and TRBJ1-1): GAGVSQTPSNKVTEKGKYVELRCDPISGHTALYWYRQSLGQGPEFLIYFQGTGAADDSGLPNDRFFAVRPEGSVSTLKIQRTERGDSAVYLCASSLLGTDTEAFFGQGTRLTVV.

The sample holds many counts of this clonotype. The genes are TRBV10-3 and TRBJ1-1; 8 bases line up with TRBD1. Germline lookup yields CDR1 ENHRY and CDR2 SYGVKD. The trim removed 8 bases at V and 1 base at J, leaving 9 bases unmatched. The length of the CDR3 is 15 residues. CDR3 DNA sequence: TGTGCCATCCGACAGGGGTCCGAAAAGAACACTGAAGCTTTCTTT. It encodes CAIRQGSEKNTEAFF.

In its sample, this clonotype was seen many times. DNA for the CDR3: TGCGCCAGCAGCTCCGGGACATTCGAGACCCAGTACTTC. As protein: CASSSGTFETQYF. The chain is built from TRBV5-1 and TRBJ2-5; D is possibly TRBD1 (6 bases). The CDR3 covers 13 residues. V was clipped by 3 bases and J by 5 bases, with 11 bases between them. The germline CDR1 and CDR2 sequences are SGHRS and YFSETQ.

In its sample, this clonotype ranks as medium-sized. The rearrangement joins TRBV7-2 to TRBJ2-1; D gene ambiguous. Germline V lookup: CDR1 SGHTA, CDR2 FQGNSA. The CDR3 runs to 11 residues. Trimming pared 5 bases from V and 8 bases from J, leaving 7 bases between. CDR3 region: CASSLYDEQFF. The CDR3 DNA is TGTGCCAGCAGCCTCTATGATGAGCAGTTCTTC.

This clonotype was recorded at least ten times. The V call is TRBV2, the J call TRBJ2-5, with 7 bases lining up with TRBD1. V lost 11 bases, J lost 5 bases, and 8 bases stayed unmatched. This CDR3 has 12 amino acids. Germline CDR1 SNHLY, CDR2 FYNNEI. The DNA for the CDR3 is TGTGCCGGAAGGGGGCTCCGGGAGACCCAGTACTTC. Residues: CAGRGLRETQYF.

By its share, this clonotype is medium-sized (0.01 to 0.1%). The genes are TRBV7-9 and TRBJ2-1; D gene ambiguous. The germline CDR1 and CDR2 sequences are SEHNR and FQNEAQ (reference sequence). This CDR3 has 15 amino acids. Trimming took 1 base from V and 4 from J, leaving 11 bases between them. The CDR3 loop reads CASSLGISEYNEQFF. Written as DNA, the CDR3 is TGTGCCAGCAGCTTAGGAATCTCGGAATACAATGAGCAGTTCTTC.

This clonotype was recorded at least ten times. This sequence joins TRBV12-3 or TRBV12-4 and TRBJ1-3; D remains unclear. With 3 bases removed from V and 0 bases from J, the gap between germline ends came to 3 bases. This CDR3 contains 13 residues. This CDR3 reads CASSFGSGNTIYF. DNA for the CDR3: TGTGCCAGCAGTTTTGGCTCTGGAAACACCATATATTTT.

This clonotype was seen many times. The chain has TRBV27 and TRBJ2-3; 7 positions agree with TRBD1. Germline V gene sequence: CDR1 MNHEY, CDR2 SMNVEV (reference sequence). The CDR3 loop spans 12 amino acids. V shed 2 bases, J shed 9 bases, and the junction held 2 bases outside the gene matches. The CDR3 is CASSLKGQTQYF. In nucleotides, the CDR3 is TGTGCCAGCAGTTTAAAGGGACAGACGCAGTATTTT.

This clonotype was seen at least ten times. The chain combines TRBV28 with TRBJ1-2; weak D call: TRBD1 (6 bases). Germline lookup yields CDR1 MDHEN and CDR2 SYDVKM. V lost 10 bases and J 0 bases, leaving 15 bases between the germline ends. The CDR3 runs to 14 residues. The CDR3 DNA sequence: TGTGCCATCAGCAAACAGGGAGCTAACTATGGCTACACCTTC. This encodes CAISKQGANYGYTF.

The chain has TRBV7-9 and TRBJ2-7, with 8 bases that match TRBD1. Germline CDR1 reads SEHNR; CDR2 reads FQNEAQ (reference sequence). V lost 5 bases to trimming and J lost 0 bases; unmatched junction nucleotides: 6. This CDR3 spans 15 amino acids. In DNA, the CDR3 is TGTGCCAGCAGCGCTGGACAGGGACTCTCCTACGAGCAGTACTTC. Translated, it gives CASSAGQGLSYEQYF.

This clonotype was counted many times. The chain combines TRBV6-6 with TRBJ2-7; possibly TRBD1 for D (6 bases). Germline V lookup: CDR1 MNHNY, CDR2 SVGAGI (reference sequence). Trimming removed 2 bases from V and 7 bases from J, with 21 bases in between. This CDR3 spans 16 amino acids. Here the CDR3 DNA reads TGTGCCAGCAGTTACCCCCAGGGACAACGGGATATGGAGCAGTACTTC. It codes for CASSYPQGQRDMEQYF.

The rearrangement uses TRBV20-1 and TRBJ2-1; D gene uncertain. The CDR3 has 11 amino acids. Germline CDR1 reads DFQATT; CDR2 reads SNEGSKA (reference sequence). V was trimmed by 7 bases and J by 12 bases, leaving 16 bases between them. CDR3 residues: CSESEDGLQFF. The CDR3 nucleotides read TGCAGTGAATCCGAGGACGGGTTGCAGTTCTTC.

In this sample, this clonotype turned up many times. The genes are TRBV5-4 and TRBJ2-2, with 12 bases identical to TRBD2. Germline assignment: CDR1 SGHNT and CDR2 YYREEE (reference sequence). The CDR3 totals 16 residues. Trimming at V came to 5 bases and at J to 5 bases, leaving 7 bases not matched to a gene. CDR3 bases: TGTGCCAGCAGTTTTTCTAGCGGGAGGGGGACCGGGGAGCTGTTTTTT. This gives the protein CASSFSSGRGTGELFF.

This clonotype was seen many times. The V and J genes are TRBV18 and TRBJ2-7; no reliable D call. The germline V and J ends were trimmed by 2 bases and 7 bases, with 12 bases remaining between them. Germline-derived CDR1 and CDR2 are KGHSH and LQKENI. The CDR3 totals 13 residues. CDR3 DNA sequence: TGTGCCAGCTCACCAGGCTCATCAGGTGAGCAGTACTTC. It specifies CASSPGSSGEQYF.

This clonotype was seen many times. V and J are TRBV2 and TRBJ1-3; D gene ambiguous. V lost 7 bases, J lost 0 bases, and 4 bases lay in between. Germline V CDR1 and CDR2: SNHLY, FYNNEI. The CDR3 runs 12 residues. The CDR3 here is CASKASGNTIYF. In nucleotides, the CDR3 is TGTGCCAGCAAAGCCTCTGGAAACACCATATATTTT. Filled out from reference TRBV2 and TRBJ1-3, the complete variable domain reads EPEVTQTPSHQVTQMGQEVILRCVPISNHLYFYWYRQILGQKVEFLVSFYNNEISEKSEIFDDQFSVERPDGSNFTLKIRSTKLEDSAMYFCASKASGNTIYFGEGSWLTVV.